This T cell receptor beta chain was recovered during a study of immune evolution from preneoplasia to lung adenocarcinoma. Study at large: HLA loss of heterozygosity: roughly 7.5% AIS, roughly 15% MIA, about 32% ADC, none AAH.

This clone was counted a few times. The antigen remains unidentified. CDR3 length: 16 residues. Germline lookup yields CDR1 SGDLS and CDR2 YYNGEE. Trimming left V 0 bases short and J 7 bases short, with 20 bases between. Study-wide points: T cell clonality was higher in KRAS-mutant than EGFR-mutant or wild-type nodules. From normal lung to invasive adenocarcinoma, top clone frequencies appeared to decrease.

TCRdb's table, derived via immunoSEQ multiplex PCR, lists solely in-frame clones and lacks some. Here the sample spans 3,000 to 5,000 clones, over 60% being singletons. The sequence was obtained from a person between 70 and 80 years old with lung adenocarcinoma. The sample was FFPE minimally invasive lung adenocarcinoma tissue. V is TRBV9 and J is TRBJ2-7; possibly TRBD1 or TRBD2 for D (6 bases each). CDR3 sequence: CASSVVPGAGSREQYF. The CDR3 DNA is TGTGCCAGCAGCGTAGTACCAGGGGCGGGGAGTCGAGAGCAGTACTTC.